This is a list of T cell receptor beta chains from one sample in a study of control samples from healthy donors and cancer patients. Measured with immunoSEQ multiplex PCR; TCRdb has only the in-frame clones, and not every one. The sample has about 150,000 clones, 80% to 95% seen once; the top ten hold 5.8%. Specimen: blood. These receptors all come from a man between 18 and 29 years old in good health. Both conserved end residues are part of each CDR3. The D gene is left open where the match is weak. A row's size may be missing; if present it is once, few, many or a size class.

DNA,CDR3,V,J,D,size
TGTGCCAGCAGCCCCCGGACGTTGCAGGGATCTTTCTACGAGCAGTACTTC,CASSPRTLQGSFYEQYF,TRBV13,TRBJ2-7,NA,once
TGTGCCAGCAGCCCCCCTTCTAGCGGGAGACACGAGCAGTACTTC,CASSPPSSGRHEQYF,TRBV28,TRBJ2-7,TRBD2,NA
TGTGCCAGCAGCACCGACAGGGGACATAGCACAGATACGCAGTATTTT,CASSTDRGHSTDTQYF,TRBV5-6,TRBJ2-3,TRBD1,NA
TGTGCCAGCAGTTACCATCCTAACTATGGCTACACCTTC,CASSYHPNYGYTF,TRBV6-6,TRBJ1-2,NA,NA
TGTGCCAGCAGCTTGAAGCGCGTTGGGGACTACAACAAGGGGGAGACCCAGTACTTC,CASSLKRVGDYNKGETQYF,TRBV7-9,TRBJ2-5,TRBD2,NA
TGTGCCAGCAGCGTTAGGGTGGTGAACACTGAAGCTTTCTTT,CASSVRVVNTEAFF,TRBV9,TRBJ1-1,NA,NA
TGTGCCAGCAGTCCCCCGGGACAGGGTTTCGACGAGCAGTACTTC,CASSPPGQGFDEQYF,TRBV27,TRBJ2-7,TRBD1,NA
TGTGCTAGTGGTTTACCAACCCCCACAGATACGCAGTATTTT,CASGLPTPTDTQYF,TRBV12-5,TRBJ2-3,NA,NA
TGTGCCAGCAGCTTACGATATGGAACATCGGTCGAGCAGTACTTC,CASSLRYGTSVEQYF,TRBV7-8,TRBJ2-7,NA,NA
TGCGCCAGCAGCTTGGAGGGAGGAGGTTCCTACGAGCAGTACTTC,CASSLEGGGSYEQYF,TRBV5-1,TRBJ2-7,NA,NA
TGTGCCAGCAGCTTAAGGTGGGATGGTAGGGACACTGAAGCTTTCTTT,CASSLRWDGRDTEAFF,TRBV11-2,TRBJ1-1,NA,NA
TGTGCCAGCAGCTTAGGCAGATACGAGCAGTACTTC,CASSLGRYEQYF,TRBV11-1,TRBJ2-7,NA,few
TGTGCCAGCAGCCTGGGGAGGGGCGGGAGCACTGAAGCTTTCTTT,CASSLGRGGSTEAFF,TRBV5-6,TRBJ1-1,NA,NA
TGTGCCAGCAGCTTGGGGACTAGCGGGAGTTTCCACGAGCAGTACTTC,CASSLGTSGSFHEQYF,TRBV7-8,TRBJ2-7,TRBD2,NA